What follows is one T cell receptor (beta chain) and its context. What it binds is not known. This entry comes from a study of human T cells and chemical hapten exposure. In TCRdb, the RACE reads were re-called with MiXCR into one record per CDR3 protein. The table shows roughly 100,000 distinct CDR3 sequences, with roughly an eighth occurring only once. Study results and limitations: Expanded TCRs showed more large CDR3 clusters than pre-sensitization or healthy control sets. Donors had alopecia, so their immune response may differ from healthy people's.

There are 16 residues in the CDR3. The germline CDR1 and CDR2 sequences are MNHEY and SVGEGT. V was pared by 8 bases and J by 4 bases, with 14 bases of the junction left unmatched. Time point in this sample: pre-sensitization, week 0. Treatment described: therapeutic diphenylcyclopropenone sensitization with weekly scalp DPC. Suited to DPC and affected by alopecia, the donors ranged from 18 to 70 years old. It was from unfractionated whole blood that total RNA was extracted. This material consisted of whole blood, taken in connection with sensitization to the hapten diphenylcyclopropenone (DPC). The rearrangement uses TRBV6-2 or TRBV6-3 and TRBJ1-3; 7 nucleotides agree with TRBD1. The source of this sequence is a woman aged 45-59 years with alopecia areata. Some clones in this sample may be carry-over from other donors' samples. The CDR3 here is CASVRDSGSRGNTIYF. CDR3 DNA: TGTGCCAGCGTCCGGGACAGTGGTTCTCGAGGAAACACCATATATTTT.